This record looks at one T cell receptor beta chain sequence and its context. Its antigen is still unknown. The data belong to a study of molecular identifiers for immune sequencing clone quantification. On the study more broadly: Replicate experiments divided RNA from about 19,000 or 110,000 naive CD8 cells into five parts and sequenced four. General observations from the study: Clonotypes topping 20 RNA copies carried over 99% of effector molecules but under 1% of naive ones.

Sorting selected naive CD8 T cells with a CD8+CD4-CCR7+CD45RA+ phenotype. The V gene lost 5 bases and the J gene lost 8 bases, with 23 bases spanning the gap. CDR3 size: 16 residues. For bulk TCR libraries, previously described methods and listed TCR primers were used. TCRdb itself ran the PCR reads through MiXCR, one entry per CDR3 protein. The table lists tens of thousands of distinct CDR3 sequences, around 27% of them singletons. This sequence originates from a human donor in good health. Some libraries in this study had Jurkat cell RNA spiked in. The V gene is TRBV12-3 or TRBV12-4, the J gene TRBJ2-3; perhaps TRBD2 as D (7 bases). Source material: naive CD8+ T cells from blood, with Jurkat cell RNA spiked in. Stated subset: FACS-sorted CD8+CD4-CCR7+CD45RA+ naive T cells. The CDR3 loop is CASSLKGGPPPGTQYF. The CDR3 region has the DNA TGTGCCAGCAGTCTCAAGGGGGGGCCCCCCCCCGGTACGCAGTATTTT.